This T cell receptor beta chain was sequenced for a study of T cells expressing NK-cell markers (dated by TCRdb to between 2020 and 2021). Broadly, across the study: Under ten donors provided sorted CD3+CD56+NKG2C+, CD3+CD56+NKG2C- and CD3+CD56-NKG2C+ T-cell subsets, whose TCR beta-chain repertoires were profiled. Of the eight sequenced donors, seven were found to be HCMV-seropositive and one was found to be HCMV-seronegative. Randomly selected healthy volunteers, three men and five women, were used as the eight sequenced donors. Sequencing of the libraries produced 2 x 150 bp reads on Illumina HiSeq 2000/2500, MiSeq or NextSeq. General study outcomes and caveats: Those dominant clonotypes were again the most abundant among CD3+CD56-NKG2C+ cells in a few donors, at about 25-65%. In more than five donors, the dominant CD3+CD56+NKG2C+ clonotypes were found to rank among the top 10 CD8+ clonotypes and to make up roughly 1.0-8% of CD8+ T cells. Whether the expanded NKG2C-expressing T cell clones were specific for HCMV antigens was left unclear.

Sequencing took place on an Illumina HiSeq 2000. The TCR beta cDNA libraries were made using 5'RACE template switching, a step that added both a universal primer site and unique molecular identifiers. cDNA synthesis was primed from the TCR beta constant segment, followed by two successive PCR amplification steps. The source study handled its data this way. MIGEC was used to demultiplex reads and group reads by UMI, and MiTCR was used to assemble and quantify clonotypes. Only TCR cDNA sequences supported by at least two reads were kept to exclude erroneous sequences. The tcR package was used for downstream repertoire analysis, and clonotypes were matched across fractions by CDR3 nucleotide sequence plus V segment. VDJmatch was used to annotate antigen specificity against VDJdb, with one amino acid substitution allowed in CDR3. Each entry corresponds to one CDR3 protein sequence from reads that TCRdb reprocessed, and DNA is not given. TCRdb, not the authors, supplied the V and J calls. The sample's clone listing holds about 150,000 distinct CDR3 sequences. The ten largest clones add up to 37% of the sample.

HCMV serostatus was determined by detecting HCMV-specific IgG in serum with a commercial ELISA kit. Ficoll density gradient centrifugation was used to isolate peripheral blood mononuclear cells from blood. Regarding this clonotype: Its antigen is not yet known.

Sequences SGHRS (CDR1) and YFSETQ (CDR2) are obtained from the germline V gene. The cysteine opens and the phenylalanine closes a CDR3 of 14 amino acids. No DNA is listed. The receptor's source is a woman aged 50 to 65 in good health. Donor details come from another sample of the same person, matched by shared clones. Sequencing used blood T cells: a sorted CD56 or NKG2C T cell subset, CD4+ or CD8+ T cells, or bulk PBMC T cells (not recorded which). The rearrangement joined TRBV5-1 to TRBJ2-5; TCRdb outputs TRBD2, but without DNA this stays unchecked. The CDR3 region: CASSLAGVRETQYF.